This TCR beta chain is drawn from a study of regulatory T cells in long-lasting Graves disease. Study-level points and caveats: Persistent Graves' patients showed a TCR diversity that was lower than that of newly diagnosed ones.

V was clipped by 3 bases and J by 9 bases, with 9 bases between them. The CDR3 sequence is 13 residues long. The germline gives CDR1 MGHDK, CDR2 SYGVNS. Construction of the TCR beta libraries employed iRepertoire HTBI primers in conjunction with Arm-PCR of CDR3 regions. TCRdb reprocessed the multiplex PCR reads via MiXCR and lists one record per CDR3 protein. Seen here are roughly 400,000 distinct CDR3 sequences, 20% to 25% observed once, and the top ten hold around 21%. Concerning this clonotype itself: Its antigen is still unknown.

Time point: persistent/refractory GD, antithyroid drugs over 5 years with positive TRAb. PBMCs were the source of the RNA used for TCR sequencing. The patients were enrolled through endocrinology in Xi'an, China. Sample: peripheral blood mononuclear cells (PBMCs), taken when the disease was refractory, from a patient treated with antithyroid drugs. This receptor was identified in a female donor with Graves disease. The gene calls are TRBV25-1 and TRBJ1-6; D perhaps matches TRBD1 (5 bases). The CDR3 loop is CASSDLGTSPLHF. Written as DNA, the CDR3 is TGTGCCAGCAGTGATTTAGGGACTTCACCCCTCCACTTT.